These 28 T cell receptor beta chains came from one sample sequenced in a study of shared clonotypes between healthy human individuals. Repertoires were generated with immunoSEQ multiplex PCR, while TCRdb's copy carries only in-frame clones and drops some. The table includes about 600,000 clones, around 97% detected once. Sequences were obtained from naive CD4+ T cells sorted from blood. Subset given: CD45RA+ positively selected. The receptor source for this set is a woman in her 30s in good health.

This chain uses TRBV7-6 with TRBJ2-2; 9 bases are a match to TRBD1. After removal of 5 bases from V and 1 base from J, the junction contained 8 bases not matched to a gene. The CDR3 has 17 amino acids. The V gene's germline CDR1 is SGHVS and CDR2 FNYEAQ. The CDR3 spells CASSTTGTGRNTGELFF. CDR3 nucleotide sequence: TGTGCCAGCAGCACGACCGGGACAGGGAGGAACACCGGGGAGCTGTTTTTT.

This chain joins TRBV6-6 and TRBJ1-2; TRBD1 is a possible D gene (6 bases). V lost 5 bases and J lost 4, with 17 bases in between. This CDR3 comprises 15 residues. CDR1 is MNHNY, CDR2 SVGAGI, per germline (reference sequence). CDR3 region: CASSIKAGEAYGYTF. The CDR3 DNA follows: TGTGCCAGCAGTATTAAGGCAGGGGAGGCCTATGGCTACACCTTC.

J is TRBJ2-7 and V is TRBV11-3; 10 bases fit TRBD1. The CDR3 is made up of 16 amino acids. The germline gives CDR1 SGHNT, CDR2 YENEEA. J gave up 2 bases and V 5 bases, and 9 bases lay outside the gene matches. The CDR3 reads CASSPRQGADTYEQYF. The CDR3 nucleotides read TGTGCCAGCAGCCCGAGACAGGGGGCGGACACCTACGAGCAGTACTTC.

The chain is built from TRBV7-6 and TRBJ2-5, with 12 bases identical to TRBD2. V trimming: 1 base; J trimming: 4 bases; junction bases outside the gene matches: 10. CDR3 length: 18 residues. CDR1 SGHVS and CDR2 FNYEAQ come from the germline V gene. The CDR3 DNA is TGTGCCAGCAGCTTAGTCTCCGGGACTAGCGGGCTTGGAGAGACCCAGTACTTC. Translating it yields CASSLVSGTSGLGETQYF.

This rearrangement joins TRBV14 to TRBJ2-3; no firm D call. This CDR3 spans 13 amino acids. Between the trimmed V and J ends, which lost 1 base and 10 bases, there was a span of 12 bases. Germline CDR1 and CDR2: SGHDN and FVKESK. DNA of the CDR3: TGTGCCAGCAGCCAAGTGCAGTTGGAACCGCAGTATTTT. Its protein is CASSQVQLEPQYF. The full variable domain, with the rest looked up from reference TRBV14 and TRBJ2-3, is EAGVTQFPSHSVIEKGQTVTLRCDPISGHDNLYWYRRVMGKEIKFLLHFVKESKQDESGMPNNRFLAERTGGTYSTLKVQPAELEDSGVYFCASSQVQLEPQYFGPGTRLTVL.

This chain joins TRBV5-1 and TRBJ1-1, with a possible D match to TRBD1 (6 bases). Germline V gene lookup returns CDR1 SGHRS and CDR2 YFSETQ. Trimming took off 4 bases at V and 3 bases at J, with 19 bases between the two ends. The CDR3 extends over 16 amino acids. The CDR3 DNA reads as TGCGCCAGCAGCCGACCAGAACAGGGATCGGACACTGAAGCTTTCTTT. It translates to CASSRPEQGSDTEAFF.

This clone was counted a single time. The same CDR3 arises from other DNA sequences in this sample as well. The J gene is TRBJ1-2, the V gene TRBV5-1; TRBD1 might be the D (5 bases). The CDR3 is 13 residues long. The germline V gene has CDR1 SGHRS and CDR2 YFSETQ. Deletions cut 0 bases from V and 2 bases from J, with 5 bases between. DNA for the CDR3: TGCGCCAGCAGCTTGGGGGGGAACTATGGCTACACCTTC. It is translated as CASSLGGNYGYTF.

This chain links TRBV27 with TRBJ2-7; 10 bases line up with TRBD2. The CDR3 runs 14 residues. Germline CDR1 is MNHEY and CDR2 is SMNVEV (reference sequence). V trimming: 3 bases; J trimming: 7 bases; junction bases outside the gene matches: 6. The CDR3 DNA follows: TGTGCCAGCAGTTTGCTAGCGGGAGCAGGGGAGCAGTACTTC. Its protein is CASSLLAGAGEQYF.

The chain carries TRBV28 and TRBJ1-2; D is unclear. The CDR3 runs 14 residues. Germline loops: CDR1 MDHEN, CDR2 SYDVKM. The germline V and J ends were trimmed by 4 bases and 5 bases, with 14 bases remaining between them. The CDR3 DNA sequence: TGTGCCAGCAGTTCCCGAGGGCGGAGGTATGGCTACACCTTC. This gives the protein CASSSRGRRYGYTF.

This chain joins TRBV29-1 and TRBJ1-2, with D maybe TRBD1 (5 bases). This CDR3 comprises 14 residues. The ends were cut back, 7 bases at V and 2 bases at J, with 17 bases in the middle. Germline assignment: CDR1 SQVTM and CDR2 ANQGSEA. CDR3 protein: CSADRGGGNYGYTF. CDR3 nucleotide sequence: TGCAGCGCCGACCGGGGGGGAGGGAACTATGGCTACACCTTC.

This rearrangement joins TRBV6-1 to TRBJ2-1, with 10 bases identical to TRBD2. The CDR3 loop spans 15 amino acids. Losses at the gene ends were 10 bases for V and 5 bases for J; bases not matched to a gene: 11. From germline, CDR1 is MNHNS and CDR2 SASEGT. CDR3 protein: CATQRGLAADNEQFF. In nucleotides, the CDR3 is TGTGCCACCCAAAGAGGACTAGCGGCCGACAATGAGCAGTTCTTC.

This chain links TRBV27 with TRBJ1-4; D uncertain. V was clipped by 5 bases and J by 4 bases, with 11 bases between them. The CDR3 sequence is 14 residues long. Germline V gene lookup returns CDR1 MNHEY and CDR2 SMNVEV (reference sequence). As DNA, the CDR3 is TGTGCCAGCAGTCCCCGACGGGGTAATGAAAAACTGTTTTTT. As protein: CASSPRRGNEKLFF.

Comment on this clone: At one end, the junction sequence differs from germline, possibly due to a read error. The chain joins TRBV5-1 to TRBJ2-7; 7 bases align to TRBD1. Germline CDR1 and CDR2: SGHRS and YFSETQ. The CDR3 totals 13 residues. The CDR3 loop reads CASSLDRVYKQYF. The DNA of the CDR3 is TGCGCCAGCAGCCTTGACAGGGTCTACAAGCAGTACTTC.

The chain recombines TRBV5-6 with TRBJ2-7; tentatively, D is TRBD1 (6 bases). V lost 3 bases and J 0 bases, leaving 10 bases between the germline ends. Germline CDR1 SGHDT, CDR2 YYEEEE. CDR3 length: 14 amino acids. The DNA of the CDR3 is TGTGCCAGCAGCTACGGACAGCACTCCTACGAGCAGTACTTC. Residues: CASSYGQHSYEQYF.

The chain links TRBV5-1 to TRBJ2-7; 8 bases are shared with TRBD1. The CDR3 has 15 residues. The trim removed 5 bases at V and 4 bases at J, leaving 11 bases unmatched. Germline V gives CDR1 SGHRS, CDR2 YFSETQ. The CDR3 DNA is TGCGCCAGCAGGATATCCGGGACAGGCGTATACGAGCAGTACTTC. Translation: CASRISGTGVYEQYF.

This chain uses TRBV11-2 with TRBJ2-7, with D perhaps TRBD2 (6 bases). Germline CDR1 and CDR2: SGHAT and FQNNGV. The CDR3 has 15 amino acids. V was trimmed by 1 base and J by 0 bases, leaving 10 bases between them. Here the CDR3 DNA reads TGTGCCAGCAGCTTAGCGTCCGGGGGCTCCTACGAGCAGTACTTC. It specifies CASSLASGGSYEQYF.

This rearrangement joins TRBV2 to TRBJ2-3; TRBD2 agrees at 14 bases. V shed 5 bases, J shed 3 bases, and the junction held 4 bases outside the gene matches. Germline loops: CDR1 SNHLY, CDR2 FYNNEI. The CDR3 has 16 amino acids. The CDR3 loop is CASSKGLAGETDTQYF. The CDR3 DNA follows: TGTGCCAGCAGTAAGGGACTAGCGGGAGAAACAGATACGCAGTATTTT.

The CDR3 DNA follows: TGTGCCAGCAGCAACGACGGGACTACGACGCAGTTCTTC. The encoded protein is CASSNDGTTTQFF. The gene calls are TRBV2 and TRBJ2-1; 7 positions match TRBD2. The ends lost 6 bases at V and 12 bases at J; junction bases unmatched: 11. CDR1 SNHLY and CDR2 FYNNEI come from the germline V gene. The CDR3 covers 13 residues.

This clone was counted a single time. The chain uses TRBV15 and TRBJ2-2, with D maybe TRBD1 (6 bases). The length of the CDR3 is 15 residues. Germline loops: CDR1 LNHNV, CDR2 YYDKDF (reference sequence). V dropped 1 base and J dropped 3 bases, with 9 bases sitting between them. The chain's CDR3 is CATSRVQGYTGELFF. The DNA of the CDR3 is TGTGCCACCAGCAGAGTACAGGGTTACACCGGGGAGCTGTTTTTT.

The chain couples TRBV7-2 to TRBJ2-7, with unresolved D. Germline CDR1 reads SGHTA; CDR2 reads FQGNSA. The length of the CDR3 is 13 residues. V gave up 5 bases and J gave up 11 bases, with 19 bases separating them. For the CDR3, the DNA is TGTGCCAGCAGCGCAGACCCGGGTGGAGATGAGTACTTC. It specifies CASSADPGGDEYF.

The chain joins TRBV9 to TRBJ2-2, with no clear D. V was clipped by 6 bases and J by 3 bases, with 6 bases between them. Germline V gene data show CDR1 as SGDLS and CDR2 as YYNGEE. This CDR3 contains 12 residues. DNA for the CDR3: TGTGCCAGCAATCAGTACACCGGGGAGCTGTTTTTT. Its protein is CASNQYTGELFF.

The CDR3 nucleotides are TGTGCCAGCAGATTGACAGGCCAAGAGACCCAGTACTTC. It specifies CASRLTGQETQYF. The rearrangement links TRBV6-1 to TRBJ2-5; a weak D match, TRBD1 (6 bases). Trimming took off 6 bases at V and 1 base at J, with 9 bases between the two ends. This CDR3 spans 13 amino acids. Germline CDR1 and CDR2: MNHNS and SASEGT.

A few counts support this clone. This sequence joins TRBV10-1 and TRBJ1-5; TRBD1 agrees at 9 bases. Per the germline V gene, CDR1 is WNHNN and CDR2 is SYGVQD (reference sequence). Trimming cost V 8 bases and J 2 bases; bases outside gene matches: 10. This CDR3 contains 16 residues. This chain's CDR3 is CASALQGARGNQPQHF. CDR3 DNA: TGCGCCAGCGCATTACAGGGGGCGCGAGGCAATCAGCCCCAGCATTTT.

V gene TRBV4-1 combines with J gene TRBJ1-2; the match to TRBD1 covers 7 bases. This CDR3 is built from 15 residues. V was pared by 1 base and J by 4 bases, with 6 bases of the junction left unmatched. Germline CDR1 MGHRA, CDR2 YSYEKL. The CDR3 coding sequence is TGCGCCAGCAGCCAAGGTACAGGGGTCGCCTATGGCTACACCTTC. Residues: CASSQGTGVAYGYTF.

The V and J genes are TRBV18 and TRBJ1-5; 9 bases match TRBD1. This CDR3 region has 15 residues. Trimming took 2 bases from V and 3 from J; bases not matched to a gene: 2. The germline gives CDR1 KGHSH, CDR2 LQKENI. This CDR3 reads CASSPRTGDNQPQHF. The CDR3 nucleotides read TGTGCCAGCTCACCAAGGACAGGGGACAATCAGCCCCAGCATTTT.

The genes are TRBV5-4 and TRBJ2-3; D assignment may be TRBD1 or TRBD2 (5 bases each). Germline values: CDR1 SGHNT, CDR2 YYREEE (reference sequence). This CDR3 is 16 amino acids long. V was shortened by 4 bases and J by 2 bases, with 17 bases between the two germline ends. The CDR3 region has the DNA TGTGCCAGCAGCCCAGCAGGCTTAGGGACCACAGATACGCAGTATTTT. It codes for CASSPAGLGTTDTQYF.

The V and J genes are TRBV5-4 and TRBJ2-5; 9 bases are shared with TRBD1. The CDR3 is made up of 16 amino acids. The germline V gene encodes CDR1 SGHNT and CDR2 YYREEE (reference sequence). V lost 4 bases to trimming and J lost 1 base; unmatched junction nucleotides: 8. CDR3 amino acids: CASSQGQGGGQETQYF. The CDR3 DNA is TGTGCCAGCAGCCAGGGACAGGGAGGGGGCCAAGAGACCCAGTACTTC.

The rearrangement links TRBV5-1 to TRBJ2-1; D not resolved. V was pared by 4 bases and J by 0 bases, with 17 bases between. Germline V gene data show CDR1 as SGHRS and CDR2 as YFSETQ. The length of the CDR3 is 17 residues. In DNA, the CDR3 is TGCGCCAGCAGCCGACCTCGAAGCAGGAGCTCCTACAATGAGCAGTTCTTC. This translates into CASSRPRSRSSYNEQFF.